These 4 T cell receptor beta chains were sequenced from one sample in a study of T cells in Graves' hyperthyroidism and ophthalmopathy (dated 2019 in TCRdb). The method was multiplex PCR. TCRdb lists the instrument as Illumina HiSeq 2000. The TCR beta CDR3 regions were amplified from RNA transcripts. For the first round of RT-PCR on the TCR CDR3, the HTBI primer set was used together with the Qiagen OneStep RT-PCR kit. The public reads were reanalyzed by TCRdb: fastp trimming at Q25, MiXCR alignment, in-frame beta chains only. Merged by CDR3 protein, the rows form single entries marked with the most common genes and DNA. This sample lists 500,000 to 650,000 distinct CDR3 sequences; more than 15% were detected once. Of the sample, around 17% falls within the top ten clones. The sample comprised blood. The receptor set was obtained from a woman aged 18-30 years with Graves' ophthalmopathy.

The chain links TRBV7-9 to TRBJ2-1; 12 bases fit TRBD2. The CDR3 runs 16 residues. The V segment lost 4 bases and the J segment 7 bases; nucleotides outside the gene matches: 8. Germline V CDR1 and CDR2: SEHNR, FQNEAQ (reference sequence). The CDR3 protein is CASSSSTSGSSNEQFF. CDR3 bases: TGTGCCAGCAGCTCCTCGACTAGCGGGAGCTCTAATGAGCAGTTCTTC.

The J gene is TRBJ2-7, the V gene TRBV30, with unresolved D. Trimming cost V 5 bases and J 4 bases, with 9 bases left between them. Germline-derived CDR1 and CDR2 are GTSNPN and SVGIG (reference sequence). This CDR3 spans 11 amino acids. The CDR3 region is CAWAREYEQYF. CDR3 in DNA: TGTGCCTGGGCTAGGGAATACGAGCAGTACTTC.

The rearrangement links TRBV19 to TRBJ1-1, with D maybe TRBD1 (5 bases). This CDR3 has 13 residues. V was trimmed by 6 bases and J by 6 bases, leaving 14 bases between them. CDR1 LNHDA and CDR2 SQIVND come from the germline V gene (reference sequence). The CDR3 nucleotides are TGTGCCAGTAGCCCCGATTGGGGGGCTGAAGCTTTCTTT. This translates into CASSPDWGAEAFF.

This chain joins TRBV27 and TRBJ1-2, with D unresolved. Trimming left V 0 bases short and J 4 bases short, with 9 bases between. Germline values: CDR1 MNHEY, CDR2 SMNVEV (reference sequence). This CDR3 is built from 14 residues. This CDR3 is CASSLSRGTYGYTF. CDR3 nucleotides: TGTGCCAGCAGTTTATCCCGGGGAACCTATGGCTACACCTTC.